This T cell receptor beta chain originates from a study of OX40 agonist ivuxolimab in advanced cancers. Describing the broader study: The costimulatory receptor OX40 (CD134) was targeted by ivuxolimab, a fully human IgG2 agonistic monoclonal antibody. Intravenous ivuxolimab was administered to patients every 2 weeks at six dose levels: 0.01, 0.1, 0.3, 1.5, 3 and 10 mg/kg. Of the 50 or so patients in dose escalation, some 19 had hepatocellular carcinoma, around 15 had melanoma, 9 had renal cell carcinoma and 9 had head and neck cancer. The paper describes the monotherapy dose-escalation part (N of about 57 patients) of the phase I trial of ivuxolimab. The purpose of peripheral TCRbeta sequencing was to test whether ivuxolimab changed TCR sequence diversity and led to clonal T-cell expansion. The dose-escalation cohort was almost 85% male with a mean age of about 65 years, ranging from roughly 20 to 80. Three dose-escalation patients achieved partial responses, one with hepatocellular carcinoma and two with cutaneous melanoma. Prior anti-PD-1, anti-PD-L1 or anti-CTLA-4 therapy was permitted, and 40% to 50% of dose-escalation patients had received checkpoint inhibitors.

General study outcomes and caveats: In the 0.1-3.0 mg/kg groups, partial responders had among the lowest normalized peripheral clonal expansion, particularly in CD8+ T cells. Low levels of normalized T-cell clonal expansion were also shown by some nonresponding patients. The antigen specificity of the clonally expanded peripheral T cells was not determined. On average, CD8+ T cells showed more expanded clones than CD4+ T cells after ivuxolimab. Clonal expansion of both CD4+ and CD8+ blood T cells was observed from baseline to week 6 at doses 0.1 to 3.0 mg/kg.

With respect to this clone: Its antigen has not been determined. Base qualities were left out, and no much larger clone turns up one base away.

Genomic DNA was isolated from the sorted cells so that the TCRbeta CDR3 region could be sequenced. TCRbeta CDR3 regions were sequenced using the immunoSEQ Assay. Drawn from immuneACCESS, this table holds only the in-frame rearrangements with V and J called that TCRdb kept. Clones are partly lost; checked studies trace under half to an unresolved V gene and leave the rest unexplained. Counted in this sample were about 69,000 clones; 65% to 80% of them appeared once. The ten largest clones represent approximately 2.5% of the sample. V loses 6 bases of germline sequence and J loses 6 bases, and the interval between the two ends is 8 bases. From the cysteine through the phenylalanine, the CDR3 covers 11 amino acids. Kept here is only the CDR3 DNA, which spans 33 bases and is read in frame from base 1. The germline V gene (reference sequence) specifies LNHDA as CDR1 and SQIVND as CDR2. Patients with autoimmune disease history or receiving systemic immunosuppression were excluded from the trial. Peripheral blood for TCR sequencing was drawn from every dose cohort at baseline, at cycle 4 day 1 and at cycle 7 day 1. The samples were drawn from a first-in-human, open-label, multicenter phase I dose-escalation trial of ivuxolimab. The trial enrolled adults with locally advanced or metastatic head and neck squamous cell, hepatocellular, melanoma or renal cell carcinoma. Before TCR sequencing, CD4+ T cells and CD8+ T cells were sorted from peripheral blood as separate populations.

The source material was CD4+ or CD8+ T cells sorted from blood, sampled in a trial of the OX40 agonist ivuxolimab. The origin of this receptor is an adult with an advanced solid tumor such as melanoma, head and neck, liver or kidney cancer. The chain couples TRBV19 to TRBJ1-2; a weak D assignment points to TRBD1 (6 bases agree). CDR3 sequence: CASRDSDGYTF. The sequence in DNA is TGTGCCAGTAGGGACAGTGATGGCTACACCTTC.